This T cell receptor beta chain was observed in a study of monozygotic twins with inflammatory bowel disease. As to this clonotype: As yet, its antigen is unknown.

TCRdb re-called the 5' RACE reads and shows each CDR3 protein once, DNA omitted. The sample's table shows 190,000 or so distinct CDR3 sequences. Whole-study results and caveats: Discrimination among different T cell subtypes was not achievable.

Blood samples of about 2.5 ml were drawn from every donor. This sequence was found in a human donor with ulcerative colitis or Crohn's disease, or a healthy co-twin of an affected twin (not recorded which). The material sequenced was blood.

CDR3 amino acids: CASSLAGYHEQFF. This chain connects TRBV5-8 to TRBJ2-1. The germline gives CDR1 SGHTS, CDR2 YDEGEE. This CDR3 region has 13 residues.